This TCR beta chain was captured by sequencing in a study of blood T cell repertoires in COVID-19. About the research overall: PBMCs, B-cell-depleted T cells, or T cells were the source of the cDNA or gDNA that made up the material.

V dropped 1 base and J dropped 5 bases, with 5 bases sitting between them. The CDR3 has 12 residues. Sequencing used immunoSEQ multiplex PCR; TCRdb keeps in-frame clones, though not all of them. The table lists about 240,000 clones, approximately 80% of them singletons, with approximately 2% in the top ten. This receptor was taken from a man aged 30 to 39 who had recovered from COVID-19. The sample consisted of peripheral blood. The chain couples TRBV12-3 or TRBV12-4 to TRBJ1-2; maybe TRBD1 (5 bases). CDR3 DNA sequence: TGTGCCAGCAGTTTAGAGGGGTATGGCTACACCTTC. Its translation is CASSLEGYGYTF.